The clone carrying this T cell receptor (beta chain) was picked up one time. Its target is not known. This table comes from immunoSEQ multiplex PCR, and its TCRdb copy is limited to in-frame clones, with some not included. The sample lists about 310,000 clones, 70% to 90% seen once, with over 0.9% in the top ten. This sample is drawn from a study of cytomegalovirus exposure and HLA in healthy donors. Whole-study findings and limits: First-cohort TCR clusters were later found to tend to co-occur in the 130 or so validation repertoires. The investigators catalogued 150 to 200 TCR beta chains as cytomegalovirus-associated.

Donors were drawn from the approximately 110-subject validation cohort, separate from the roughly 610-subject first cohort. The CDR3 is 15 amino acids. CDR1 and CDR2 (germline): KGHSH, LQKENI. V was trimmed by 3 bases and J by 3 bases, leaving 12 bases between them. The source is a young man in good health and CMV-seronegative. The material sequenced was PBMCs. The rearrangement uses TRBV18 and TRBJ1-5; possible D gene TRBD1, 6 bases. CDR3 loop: CASSPTQGLNQPQHF. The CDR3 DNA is TGTGCCAGCTCACCTACTCAGGGGCTCAATCAGCCCCAGCATTTT.